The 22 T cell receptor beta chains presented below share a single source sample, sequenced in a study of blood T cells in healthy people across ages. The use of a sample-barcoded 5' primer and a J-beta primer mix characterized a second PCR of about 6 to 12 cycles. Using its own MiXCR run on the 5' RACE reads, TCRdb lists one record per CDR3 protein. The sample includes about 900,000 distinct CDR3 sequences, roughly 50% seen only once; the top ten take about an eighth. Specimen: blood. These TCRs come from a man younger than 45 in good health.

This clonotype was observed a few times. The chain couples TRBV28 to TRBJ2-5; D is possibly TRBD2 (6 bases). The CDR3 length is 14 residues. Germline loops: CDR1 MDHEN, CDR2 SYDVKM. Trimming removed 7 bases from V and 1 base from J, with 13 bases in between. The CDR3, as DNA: TGTGCCAGCACCTCAGGACTACTCCAAGAGACCCAGTACTTC. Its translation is CASTSGLLQETQYF.

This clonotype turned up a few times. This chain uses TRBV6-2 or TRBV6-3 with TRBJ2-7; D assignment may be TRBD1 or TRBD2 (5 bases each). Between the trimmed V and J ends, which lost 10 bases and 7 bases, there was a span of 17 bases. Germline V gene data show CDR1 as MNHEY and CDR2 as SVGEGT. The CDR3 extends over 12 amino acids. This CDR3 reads CATRGDAEEQYF. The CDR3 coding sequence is TGTGCCACGCGTGGGGACGCGGAGGAGCAGTACTTC.

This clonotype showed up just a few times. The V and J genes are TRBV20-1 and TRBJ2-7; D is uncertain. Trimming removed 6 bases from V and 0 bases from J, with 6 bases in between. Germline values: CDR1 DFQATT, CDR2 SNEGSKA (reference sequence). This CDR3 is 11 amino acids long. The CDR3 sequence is CSALDSYEQYF. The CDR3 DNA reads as TGCAGTGCCCTTGACTCCTACGAGCAGTACTTC.

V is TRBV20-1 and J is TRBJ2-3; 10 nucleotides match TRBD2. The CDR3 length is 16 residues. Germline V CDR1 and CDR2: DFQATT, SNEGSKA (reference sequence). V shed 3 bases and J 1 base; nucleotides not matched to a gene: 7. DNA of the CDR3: TGCAGTGCTAGGCGGACTAGCGGTTTGGGCACAGATACGCAGTATTTT. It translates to CSARRTSGLGTDTQYF.

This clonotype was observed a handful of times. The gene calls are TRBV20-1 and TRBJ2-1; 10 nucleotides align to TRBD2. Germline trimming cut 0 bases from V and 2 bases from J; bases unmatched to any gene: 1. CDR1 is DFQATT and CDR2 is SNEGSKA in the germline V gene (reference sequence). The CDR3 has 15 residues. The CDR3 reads CSARDLAGAYNEQFF. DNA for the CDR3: TGCAGTGCTAGAGATCTAGCGGGGGCCTACAATGAGCAGTTCTTC.

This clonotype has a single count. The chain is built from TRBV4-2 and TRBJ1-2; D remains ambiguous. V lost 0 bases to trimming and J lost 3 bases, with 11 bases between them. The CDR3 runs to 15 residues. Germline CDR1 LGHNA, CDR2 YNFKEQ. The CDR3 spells CASSQDKQAYYGYTF. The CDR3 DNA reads TGTGCCAGCAGCCAAGATAAGCAGGCTTACTATGGCTACACCTTC.

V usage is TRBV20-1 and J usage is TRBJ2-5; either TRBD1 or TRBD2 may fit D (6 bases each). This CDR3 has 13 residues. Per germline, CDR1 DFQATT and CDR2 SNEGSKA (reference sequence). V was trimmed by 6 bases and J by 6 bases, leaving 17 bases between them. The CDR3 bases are TGCAGTGCATTAGGGGGGCGACTGAAGACCCAGTACTTC. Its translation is CSALGGRLKTQYF.

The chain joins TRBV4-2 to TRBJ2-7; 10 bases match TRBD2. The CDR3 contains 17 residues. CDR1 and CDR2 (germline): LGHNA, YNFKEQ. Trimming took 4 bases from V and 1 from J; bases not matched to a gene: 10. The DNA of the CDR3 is TGTGCCAGCAGCCTAAGGGGAAGCGGGGGGGAGTCCTACGAGCAGTACTTC. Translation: CASSLRGSGGESYEQYF.

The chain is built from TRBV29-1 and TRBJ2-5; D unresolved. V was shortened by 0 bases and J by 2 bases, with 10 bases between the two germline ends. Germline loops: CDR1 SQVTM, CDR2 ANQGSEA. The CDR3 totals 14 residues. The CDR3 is CSVEDVWVQETQYF. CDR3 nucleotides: TGCAGCGTTGAAGATGTCTGGGTACAAGAGACCCAGTACTTC. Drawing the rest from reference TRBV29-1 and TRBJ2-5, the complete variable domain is SAVISQKPSRDICQRGTSLTIQCQVDSQVTMMFWYRQQPGQSLTLIATANQGSEATYESGFVIDKFPISRPNLTFSTLTVSNMSPEDSSIYLCSVEDVWVQETQYFGPGTRLLVL.

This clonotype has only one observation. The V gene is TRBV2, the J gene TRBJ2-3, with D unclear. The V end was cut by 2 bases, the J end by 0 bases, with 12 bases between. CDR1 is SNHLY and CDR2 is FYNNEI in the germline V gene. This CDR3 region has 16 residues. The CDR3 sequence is CASSERVGKSTDTQYF. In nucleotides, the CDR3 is TGTGCCAGCAGTGAAAGGGTCGGCAAAAGCACAGATACGCAGTATTTT.

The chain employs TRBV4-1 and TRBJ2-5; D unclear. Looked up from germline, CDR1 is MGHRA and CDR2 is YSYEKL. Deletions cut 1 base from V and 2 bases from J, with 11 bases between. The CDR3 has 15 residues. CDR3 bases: TGCGCCAGCAGCCAAGGTCTGGGTATACAAGAGACCCAGTACTTC. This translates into CASSQGLGIQETQYF.

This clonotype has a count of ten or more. CDR3 DNA: TGTGCCAGCAGCTTAGTCCGGGGAGCGTCCTACGAGCAGTACTTC. Translating it yields CASSLVRGASYEQYF. This chain joins TRBV11-2 and TRBJ2-7, with D possibly being TRBD2 (5 bases). Germline loops: CDR1 SGHAT, CDR2 FQNNGV. V was shortened by 1 base and J by 1 base, with 11 bases between the two germline ends. The CDR3 covers 15 residues.

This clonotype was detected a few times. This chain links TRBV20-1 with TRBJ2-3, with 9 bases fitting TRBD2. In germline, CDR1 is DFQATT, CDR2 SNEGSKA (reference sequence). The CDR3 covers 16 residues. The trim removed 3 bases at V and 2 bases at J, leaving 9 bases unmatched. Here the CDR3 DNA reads TGCAGTGCTAGCCCCCCGGCTAGCGGGGTCACAGATACGCAGTATTTT. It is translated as CSASPPASGVTDTQYF.

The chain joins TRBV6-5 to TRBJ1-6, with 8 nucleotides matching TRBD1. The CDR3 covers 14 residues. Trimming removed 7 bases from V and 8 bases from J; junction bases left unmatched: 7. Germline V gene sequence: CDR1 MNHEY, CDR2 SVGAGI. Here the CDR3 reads CASTLQGGDSPLHF. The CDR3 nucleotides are TGTGCCAGCACCCTACAGGGGGGGGATTCACCCCTCCACTTT.

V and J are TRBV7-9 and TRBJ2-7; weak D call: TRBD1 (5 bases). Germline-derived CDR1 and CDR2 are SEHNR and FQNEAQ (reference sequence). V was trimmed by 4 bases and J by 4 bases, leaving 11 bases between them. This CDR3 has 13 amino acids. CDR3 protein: CASSWGITYEQYF. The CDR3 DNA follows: TGTGCCAGCAGCTGGGGCATAACATACGAGCAGTACTTC. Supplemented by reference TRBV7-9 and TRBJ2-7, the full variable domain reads DTGVSQNPRHKITKRGQNVTFRCDPISEHNRLYWYRQTLGQGPEFLTYFQNEAQLEKSRLLSDRFSAERPKGSFSTLEIQRTEQGDSAMYLCASSWGITYEQYFGPGTRLTVT.

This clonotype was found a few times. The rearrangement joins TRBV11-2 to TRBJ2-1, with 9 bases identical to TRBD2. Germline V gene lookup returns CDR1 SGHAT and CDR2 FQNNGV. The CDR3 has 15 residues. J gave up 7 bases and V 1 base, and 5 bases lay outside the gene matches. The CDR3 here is CASSLVGTSRNEQFF. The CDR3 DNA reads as TGTGCCAGCAGCTTAGTCGGGACTAGCCGGAATGAGCAGTTCTTC.

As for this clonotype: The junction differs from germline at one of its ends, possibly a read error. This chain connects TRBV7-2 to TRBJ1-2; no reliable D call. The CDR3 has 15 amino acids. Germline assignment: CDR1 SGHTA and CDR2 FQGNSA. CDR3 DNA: TGTGCCGGCAGCTTAGAGTCAGGATTGAACTATGGCTACACCTTC. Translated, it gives CAGSLESGLNYGYTF.

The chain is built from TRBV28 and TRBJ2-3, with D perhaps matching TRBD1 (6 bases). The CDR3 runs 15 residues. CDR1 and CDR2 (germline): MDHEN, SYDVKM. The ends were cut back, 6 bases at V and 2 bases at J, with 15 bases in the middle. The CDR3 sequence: CASRTGDIDTDTQYF. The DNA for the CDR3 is TGTGCCAGCAGGACCGGGGACATAGACACAGATACGCAGTATTTT. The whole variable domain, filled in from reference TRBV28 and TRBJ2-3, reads DVKVTQSSRYLVKRTGEKVFLECVQDMDHENMFWYRQDPGLGLRLIYFSYDVKMKEKGDIPEGYSVSREKKERFSLILESASTNQTSMYLCASRTGDIDTDTQYFGPGTRLTVL.

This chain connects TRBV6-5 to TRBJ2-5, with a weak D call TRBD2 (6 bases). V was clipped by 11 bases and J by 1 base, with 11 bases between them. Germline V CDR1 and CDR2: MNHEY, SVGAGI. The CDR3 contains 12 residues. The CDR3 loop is CAGGAPQETQYF. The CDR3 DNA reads TGTGCCGGCGGGGCTCCCCAAGAGACCCAGTACTTC.

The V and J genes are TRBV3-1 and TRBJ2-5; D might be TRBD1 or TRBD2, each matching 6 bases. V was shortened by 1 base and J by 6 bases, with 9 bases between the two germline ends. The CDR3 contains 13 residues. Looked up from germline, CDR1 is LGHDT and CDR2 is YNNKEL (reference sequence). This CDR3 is CASSQVRGQTQYF. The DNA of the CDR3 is TGTGCCAGCAGCCAAGTTCGGGGGCAGACCCAGTACTTC.

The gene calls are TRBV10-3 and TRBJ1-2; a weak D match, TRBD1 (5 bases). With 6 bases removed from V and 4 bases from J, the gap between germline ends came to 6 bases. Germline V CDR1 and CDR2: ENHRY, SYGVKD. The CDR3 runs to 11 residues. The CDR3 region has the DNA TGTGCCATCAGAGGGACCTATGGCTACACCTTC. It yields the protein CAIRGTYGYTF.

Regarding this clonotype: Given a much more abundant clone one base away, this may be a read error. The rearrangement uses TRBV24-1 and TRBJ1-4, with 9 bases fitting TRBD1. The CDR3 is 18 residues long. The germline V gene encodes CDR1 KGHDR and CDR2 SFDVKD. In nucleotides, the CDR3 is TGTGCCACCAGTGAAGGACAGGGGCCCGTTGCAACTAATGAAAGACTGTTTTTT. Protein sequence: CATSEGQGPVATNERLFF.